The sample holds a few counts of the clone carrying this T cell receptor (beta chain). This sample was taken from a study of T cell repertoires in cytomegalovirus infection. In the study overall: Public TCR beta signatures were indicative of both CMV infection and a matching HLA type.

Via MiXCR, TCRdb re-called the reads, giving one row per CDR3 protein. The repertoire has some 680,000 distinct CDR3 sequences, approximately 34% of them found once; the top ten carry 2.5% to 3.5%. Germline CDR1 is MDHEN and CDR2 is SYDVKM. The CDR3 has 13 residues. Between the trimmed V and J ends, which lost 4 bases and 5 bases, there was a span of 11 bases. The clonotype originates from a human donor in good health (CMV status not recorded). Some clones in this sample may be carry-over from other donors' samples. The sample was PBMCs. The gene calls are TRBV28 and TRBJ2-5; a possible D gene is TRBD1 (6 bases). The CDR3 DNA sequence: TGTGCCAGCAGTTCACGACAGGCGGAGACCCAGTACTTC. Translated, it gives CASSSRQAETQYF.